This is a list of T cell receptor beta chains from one sample in a study of blood T cells in healthy people across ages. From the 5' RACE reads, TCRdb called clonotypes with MiXCR, one entry per CDR3 protein. The table has 1.5 million to 2 million distinct CDR3 sequences, about 30% seen once. The sample comprised blood. All receptors come from a woman aged 25-40 years in good health. Both conserved end residues are part of each CDR3. The D gene is left open where the match is weak. Size values are once, few and many counts, or a class for expanded clones, and some rows have none.

cdr3_nt: TGTGCCATCGGGGCGGGTAGCAATCAGCCCCAGCATTTT; cdr3_aa: CAIGAGSNQPQHF; clone_size: few; j_call: TRBJ1-5; v_call: TRBV10-3; d_call: NA
cdr3_nt: TGTGCCACCAGCAGTGGGGTGGCGAACACTGAAGCTTTCTTT; cdr3_aa: CATSSGVANTEAFF; clone_size: NA; j_call: TRBJ1-1; v_call: TRBV15; d_call: NA
cdr3_nt: TGTGCCAGCAGTCTCCGGGCACCGGGGGAGACCCAGTACTTC; cdr3_aa: CASSLRAPGETQYF; clone_size: NA; j_call: TRBJ2-5; v_call: TRBV3-1; d_call: NA
cdr3_nt: TGCAGTGCGAAATCCTGGGCCGGATCAGACGAGCAGTACTTC; cdr3_aa: CSAKSWAGSDEQYF; clone_size: NA; j_call: TRBJ2-7; v_call: TRBV20-1; d_call: NA
cdr3_nt: TGCAGTGCCCCGGGACCGAGTGAAAAACTGTTTTTT; cdr3_aa: CSAPGPSEKLFF; clone_size: NA; j_call: TRBJ1-4; v_call: TRBV20-1; d_call: NA
cdr3_nt: TGCGCCAGCAGCTGGGGGACAAATCAGATGAACACTGAAGCTTTCTTT; cdr3_aa: CASSWGTNQMNTEAFF; clone_size: few; j_call: TRBJ1-1; v_call: TRBV5-1; d_call: NA
cdr3_nt: TGTGCCAGCAGCCTTCAGGTTGCCCACTCTGGAAACACCATATATTTT; cdr3_aa: CASSLQVAHSGNTIYF; clone_size: NA; j_call: TRBJ1-3; v_call: TRBV7-2; d_call: NA
cdr3_nt: TGTGCCAGCAGCCACCGGGCAGGGGGCGCGAACACCGGGGAGCTGTTTTTT; cdr3_aa: CASSHRAGGANTGELFF; clone_size: NA; j_call: TRBJ2-2; v_call: TRBV7-9; d_call: TRBD1
cdr3_nt: TGTGCCAGCAGTATATCTGGGATCTCTCAGTTCTTC; cdr3_aa: CASSISGISQFF; clone_size: NA; j_call: TRBJ2-1; v_call: TRBV25-1; d_call: NA
cdr3_nt: TGCGCCAGCCAGACTAGCGGGTCGTACAATGAGCAGTTCTTC; cdr3_aa: CASQTSGSYNEQFF; clone_size: few; j_call: TRBJ2-1; v_call: TRBV5-1; d_call: TRBD2
cdr3_nt: TGTGCCACAGAACTATATGAGACCCAGTACTTC; cdr3_aa: CATELYETQYF; clone_size: NA; j_call: TRBJ2-5; v_call: TRBV24-1; d_call: NA
cdr3_nt: TGTGCCAGCAGTCGGGGGACCGCCTCTGGAAACACCATATATTTT; cdr3_aa: CASSRGTASGNTIYF; clone_size: few; j_call: TRBJ1-3; v_call: TRBV27; d_call: NA
cdr3_nt: TGTGCCAGCACCCCAAGAAGGGGAACTGGGGCCAACGTCCTGACTTTC; cdr3_aa: CASTPRRGTGANVLTF; clone_size: NA; j_call: TRBJ2-6; v_call: TRBV6-5; d_call: NA
cdr3_nt: TGTGCCAGTCTCCTGGCAGGCGCAGATATGCAGTATTTT; cdr3_aa: CASLLAGADMQYF; clone_size: NA; j_call: TRBJ2-3; v_call: TRBV11-2; d_call: NA
cdr3_nt: TGCAGTGCTCCGGGGGCGGTGGACGAGCAGTACTTC; cdr3_aa: CSAPGAVDEQYF; clone_size: few; j_call: TRBJ2-7; v_call: TRBV20-1; d_call: NA
cdr3_nt: TGCGCCAGCAGCCAAGAAAATCCCCTAAATGAAAAACTGTTTTTT; cdr3_aa: CASSQENPLNEKLFF; clone_size: NA; j_call: TRBJ1-4; v_call: TRBV4-3; d_call: NA
cdr3_nt: TGTGCCAGTAGTCTGACGGGCCCGATCTATGGCTACACCTTC; cdr3_aa: CASSLTGPIYGYTF; clone_size: NA; j_call: TRBJ1-2; v_call: TRBV19; d_call: NA
cdr3_nt: TGTGCCATCAGTGAGGCGGACAGGTCAGCCTACGAGCAGTACTTC; cdr3_aa: CAISEADRSAYEQYF; clone_size: NA; j_call: TRBJ2-7; v_call: TRBV10-3; d_call: TRBD1
cdr3_nt: TGTGCCAGCTCACCAGACAGGGCGGGAGAGACCCAGTACTTC; cdr3_aa: CASSPDRAGETQYF; clone_size: few; j_call: TRBJ2-5; v_call: TRBV18; d_call: TRBD1
cdr3_nt: TGCGCCAGCAGCCAAGAATGGACTAGCGGGAGAGGATCCTGCGAGCAGTACTTC; cdr3_aa: CASSQEWTSGRGSCEQYF; clone_size: NA; j_call: TRBJ2-7; v_call: TRBV4-1; d_call: TRBD2
cdr3_nt: TGTGCCAGCAGTTACACCGGACTAGCGGGAGGGCAACATACGCAGTATTTT; cdr3_aa: CASSYTGLAGGQHTQYF; clone_size: NA; j_call: TRBJ2-3; v_call: TRBV6-5; d_call: TRBD2
cdr3_nt: TGTGCCAGCAGCAGAGGACAGGGTCGATACAATGAGCAGTTCTTC; cdr3_aa: CASSRGQGRYNEQFF; clone_size: few; j_call: TRBJ2-1; v_call: TRBV11-2; d_call: TRBD1
cdr3_nt: TGTGCCAGCAGTTTAGGGGGGGCCCTAGAGACCCAGTACTTC; cdr3_aa: CASSLGGALETQYF; clone_size: few; j_call: TRBJ2-5; v_call: TRBV6-5; d_call: NA
cdr3_nt: TGTGCCAGCAGTTACACACTAGCGGGAGGCACAGATACGCAGTATTTT; cdr3_aa: CASSYTLAGGTDTQYF; clone_size: NA; j_call: TRBJ2-3; v_call: TRBV6-6; d_call: TRBD2
cdr3_nt: TGTGCCAGCAGCGTAGAATGGGGAGATACGCAGTATTTT; cdr3_aa: CASSVEWGDTQYF; clone_size: many; j_call: TRBJ2-3; v_call: TRBV9; d_call: NA
cdr3_nt: TGTGTCAGCAGCTTAAGTGTTGTCAACGAGCAGTACTTC; cdr3_aa: CVSSLSVVNEQYF; clone_size: NA; j_call: TRBJ2-7; v_call: TRBV7-2; d_call: NA
cdr3_nt: TGTGCCAGCAGTTCGTATGCGGACAGGGGTAGTGGTGAGCAGTACTTC; cdr3_aa: CASSSYADRGSGEQYF; clone_size: few; j_call: TRBJ2-7; v_call: TRBV28; d_call: TRBD1
cdr3_nt: TGTGCCAGCAGTTCCCTAGCGGGAGGGTCCTACAATGAGCAGTTCTTC; cdr3_aa: CASSSLAGGSYNEQFF; clone_size: many; j_call: TRBJ2-1; v_call: TRBV28; d_call: TRBD2
cdr3_nt: TGTGCCAGCAGTTTAGGGCAGGGCGGTTCAGAGACCCAGTACTTC; cdr3_aa: CASSLGQGGSETQYF; clone_size: few; j_call: TRBJ2-5; v_call: TRBV27; d_call: NA
cdr3_nt: TGTGCCAGCAACTTAGTGGGCAGGGGAAGTACGGATACGCAGTATTTT; cdr3_aa: CASNLVGRGSTDTQYF; clone_size: NA; j_call: TRBJ2-3; v_call: TRBV7-3; d_call: NA
cdr3_nt: TGCAGTGCGCCCACTAGCGCGGCCTACAATGAGCAGTTCTTC; cdr3_aa: CSAPTSAAYNEQFF; clone_size: NA; j_call: TRBJ2-1; v_call: TRBV20-1; d_call: TRBD2
cdr3_nt: TGCAGTGCCAACCGGGACATGGACTACGAGCAGTACTTC; cdr3_aa: CSANRDMDYEQYF; clone_size: NA; j_call: TRBJ2-7; v_call: TRBV20-1; d_call: NA
cdr3_nt: TGTGCCAGCAGCCCCGATAGTTTGGGAGAGACCCAGTACTTC; cdr3_aa: CASSPDSLGETQYF; clone_size: NA; j_call: TRBJ2-5; v_call: TRBV11-2; d_call: NA
cdr3_nt: TGCAGTGCGTCGGTAGATACGCAGTATTTT; cdr3_aa: CSASVDTQYF; clone_size: NA; j_call: TRBJ2-3; v_call: TRBV20-1; d_call: NA
cdr3_nt: TGTGCCAGCACCAGTCAGGGACAAGGGGGCGAAAAACTGTTTTTT; cdr3_aa: CASTSQGQGGEKLFF; clone_size: NA; j_call: TRBJ1-4; v_call: TRBV7-2; d_call: TRBD1
cdr3_nt: TGTGCCAGCAGGGAAGAAAGTCCCAGGACCGAGCAGTACTTC; cdr3_aa: CASREESPRTEQYF; clone_size: NA; j_call: TRBJ2-7; v_call: TRBV6-1; d_call: NA
cdr3_nt: TGCGCCAGCAGCGGGTCAGTGTCCTACGAGCAGTACTTC; cdr3_aa: CASSGSVSYEQYF; clone_size: many; j_call: TRBJ2-7; v_call: TRBV5-1; d_call: NA